Below, one T cell receptor (beta chain) is given with its context. In this sample, this clone turned up a few times. What antigen it recognizes has not been identified. No per-base quality is available; no much larger clone lies one base away. Libraries were built with the immunoSEQ multiplex PCR assay. A mixture of 60 forward primers for TCR Vbeta segments and 13 reverse primers for TCR Jbeta segments was used in the multiplex PCR. A multiplex PCR assay on genomic DNA amplified the CDR3 region of rearranged TCR beta genes. The amplified TCR beta libraries were sequenced on the Illumina HiSeq System as 87-base-pair reads. Regarding the original processing steps: A later analysis counted 75 million to 100 million unique TCR beta chains across the 666 repertoires, and around 9.9 million of these chains were shared by at least two donors. To remove PCR and sequencing errors, raw reads were error-corrected and collapsed into unique sequences using a nearest-neighbor algorithm that merged closely related sequences. V, D and J gene segments were assigned by aligning CDR3 sequences to IMGT reference sequences. For a sequence to be retained, at least a six-nucleotide match to both a V gene segment and a J gene segment was required. Rearrangements were classified as productive when the CDR3 lacked stop codons and remained in frame with V and J, and all other rearrangements were classified as non-productive. CDR3 was defined according to IMGT convention as the region running from the second conserved V-encoded cysteine to the conserved J-encoded phenylalanine. The earlier analysis of roughly 590 of the donors excluded any sequence lacking an unambiguous match to a single V gene segment. An earlier analysis of a few hundred of the donors called V segments functional above 56.7% productive rearrangements and segregating when the between-donor standard deviation exceeded 5%. A statistical classification framework was developed to diagnose cytomegalovirus status using the catalog of TCR beta chain sequences. V and J gene assignment, in a later analysis, came from comparing TCR nucleotide sequences with IMGT/GENE-DB human TR gene sequences. A later analysis assigned CDR3 sequences and most-parsimonious VDJ recombination scenarios with the TCRdist pipeline. A later analysis defined each TCR beta chain by its CDR3 amino acid sequence plus V-gene family, and excluded reads lacking a unique V-gene family. In a later analysis, around 650 highly shared, low-generation-probability nucleotide sequences were removed to address suspected cross-contamination and a sequencing artifact. In a later analysis, a clonal expansion index for each public chain was calculated from normalized within-repertoire ranks of inferred template counts. In a later analysis, generation probabilities were computed with a VDJ recombination model fitted to out-of-frame rearrangements, and the resulting probabilities were checked against IGoR. In a later analysis, hypergeometric tests were used to score TCR-TCR, TCR-HLA and TCR-CMV co-occurrence, with a repertoire-size bias correction applied to TCR pairs. To estimate false discovery rates, a later analysis permuted the HLA or CMV assignments 20 times. In a later analysis, co-occurring TCRs were grouped using DBSCAN, with TCRdist sequence similarity added in when clustering inside HLA-allele-positive subsets. Co-occurrence clustering excluded repertoires with fewer than 30,000 or more than 120,000 public chains, plus five with anomalous nucleotide sharing. Entries here come from immuneACCESS through TCRdb and include only in-frame sequences with V and J called. Some clones fail to appear in such tables; in the studies checked, an unresolved V gene covers under half of the shortfall, and the cause of the remainder is unknown. V and J calls and clone size are those listed in that table; D and trimming were worked out from the DNA. For this sample there are 150,000 to 200,000 clones; roughly 85% appear just once. The biggest ten clones account for 0.85% of the sample.

The sample comes from a study of cytomegalovirus exposure and HLA in healthy donors (dated by TCRdb to about 2017). Notes on the research overall: In an earlier analysis of roughly 590 of the donors, roughly 300 Gb of sequence data and 95 million to 130 million unique TCR beta sequences from about 190 million T cells were reported. In a later analysis, previously published TCR beta repertoires from more than 500 donors were re-analyzed and high-resolution HLA genotyping was added so that TCR occurrence patterns could be studied. The study aimed to test whether cataloging public T cell receptors could reveal signatures of past pathogen exposure. Because of strong linkage in the cohort, 5 or 6 DR-DQ haplotypes were treated as single units for association and clustering. HLA typing included class I and class II loci at four-digit resolution. All discovery cohort repertoires had been generated on a single sequencing platform. The number of typed donors differed by locus: 629-630 for A, B, C, DRB1 and DQB1; 522 for DQA1; 600 to 610 for DPA1; and about 450 for DPB1. Donor age, sex, ethnicity and CMV serostatus were collected together with the repertoire data. To predict cytomegalovirus infection status, the study brought together high-throughput TCR immunosequencing, statistical association of individual TCRs with disease status, and machine learning. In an earlier analysis of roughly 540 of the donors, high-throughput TCR beta sequencing was used to judge whether each TCR beta V gene segment behaved as functional or pseudogenic. Besides the first cohort of 500 to 700 subjects, a separate validation cohort made up of about 120 different subjects was used. A later genetic analysis took genome-wide SNP genotypes for 398 of the 666 donors and used that subset as a discovery cohort. The study used immunosequencing to profile the T cell repertoires of 670 or so subjects and linked those repertoires to cytomegalovirus serostatus. Across some 400 genotyped donors of the cohort, an average of approximately 200,000 unique TCR beta nucleotide sequences per donor were sequenced, and roughly 20% of those sequences were non-productive. Rather than drawing on any new phenotypic data, the later analysis identified candidate immune exposures from TCR beta sequences and the way those sequences occurred across donors. An early release covering about 600 HLA-typed donors comprised about 290 gigabases of sequencing data and approximately 85 million unique TCR sequences. Of the roughly 400 genotyped donors, 81% fell in the genetic ancestry cluster associated with self-reported Caucasian donors.

The cohort comprised 550 to 700 healthy bone marrow donors. At the time of sampling, all cohort members were nominally healthy, though unrecorded immune exposures were likely present. The donor tested CMV seronegative and was one of the 352 seronegative cohort members. A peripheral blood sample was provided by each donor, and peripheral blood mononuclear cells were used for TCR beta sequencing. The Qiagen DNeasy Blood Extraction Kit was used to extract genomic DNA from the blood cell samples. The paper as a whole reports these results and caveats: In vitro tests confirmed that a few of the cytomegalovirus-associated TCR beta chains recognize cytomegalovirus antigens. A later analysis found that TCR association rates varied across HLA loci, with DRB1 alleles showing the most associated TCRs and HLA-C alleles the fewest. According to a later genetic analysis, donors in an Asian-associated ancestry cluster had fewer N-insertions in productive TCRs than the roughly 700-donor mean. A further reported finding was that TCR beta sequences accurately predicted the HLA-A and HLA-B alleles for most subjects in the first cohort. A cluster of highly shared sequence variants was judged likely to be a technical artifact of the sequencing pipeline. A total of roughly 160 TCR beta chains were listed by the study as associated with cytomegalovirus. V-gene and J-gene trimming of TCR beta chains was associated with a missense DCLRE1C variant in a later genetic analysis, and the association was replicated in an independent cohort. Compared with equally common non-associated chains, HLA-associated TCR beta chains in a later analysis were more clonally expanded and had lower generation probabilities. The authors suggested that the approach could potentially be extended to other disease states and immunological phenotypes. Linkage disequilibrium might explain the correlated functional status among segregating V segments, but an unknown experimental factor could not be ruled out. Specific HLA alleles were associated with 15,000 to 20,000 TCR beta sequences at a false discovery rate of 0.05 in a later analysis. The classifier was reported to diagnose cytomegalovirus status with high specificity and sensitivity in both the original and validation cohorts. Sequencing depth was assumed to be roughly uniform across donors in the presence/absence analyses, though that assumption may not hold. HLA typing was unavailable for some donors at each locus, so association tests used only the typed subset. While some public TCRs were present in many individuals, most TCR sequences turned up only very rarely across donors. CMV serostatus was the only immune exposure information available for the cohort. The earlier analysis of some 540 of the donors excluded some 15 rarely observed V segments, including chromosome 9 orphons, because counts were too low. In an earlier analysis of more than 450 of the donors, most TCR beta V segments were observed in productive rearrangements about 87% or about 30% of the time, broadly matching IMGT annotations. According to a later analysis, most CMV-associated TCR beta chains appeared to be HLA-restricted, and the HLA associations seemed to be driven largely by CMV exposure. In this cohort, only TCR beta chains were sequenced, and detectable features were limited by the absence of alpha or paired-chain data. When HLA alleles, especially DR and DQ, strongly co-occurred, attributing TCR associations to individual alleles was difficult. A later analysis reported that several top co-occurrence clusters appeared linked to parvovirus B19, influenza, CMV and Epstein-Barr virus.

The clonotype was recovered from a woman between 25 and 40 years old in good health and CMV-seronegative. The sequenced sample was PBMCs.

The DNA sequence follows: TGTGCCAGCACCGCCATCGGGACAGCACGTGAAGCTTTCTTT. Its translation is CASTAIGTAREAFF. The sequence is built from TRBV28 and TRBJ1-1; TRBD1 aligns with 7 central bases. The cysteine opens and the phenylalanine closes a CDR3 of 14 amino acids. Of the read, only the CDR3 DNA is kept; its 42 bases are in frame from base 1. Ends trimmed: V by 7 bases, J by 7 bases; bases unmatched to a gene: 12. The germline V gene supplies CDR1 MDHEN and CDR2 SYDVKM.